These T cell receptor beta chains were read from a single sample in a study of OX40 agonist ivuxolimab in advanced cancers. Using immunoSEQ multiplex PCR, the repertoire was profiled, and TCRdb retains in-frame clones only, with some absent. The table lists 20,000 to 25,000 clones, about 80% of them singletons. The sample consisted of CD4+ or CD8+ T cells sorted from blood, taken in a trial of the OX40 agonist ivuxolimab. All receptors come from an adult with an advanced solid tumor such as melanoma, head and neck, liver or kidney cancer. Each CDR3 is given without its conserved first and last residue.

TRBJ2-7	TRBV5-1	ASSLQGYEQY
TRBJ2-7	TRBV12-5	ASGFGASYEQY
TRBJ1-1	TRBV10-3	AISFSSNPRGTEAF
TRBJ2-7	TRBV5-5	ASSLQGTSEQY
TRBJ2-1	TRBV6-5	ASSYSSGRGNEQF
TRBJ2-4	TRBV10-2	ASSIRRENIQY
TRBJ2-2	TRBV5-4	ASSQRRTGGNTGELF
TRBJ2-2	TRBV6-5	ASSYNTGELF
TRBJ1-3	TRBV21-1	ASSACGNRACSGNTIY
TRBJ1-2	TRBV7-9	ASSPLQLNYGYT
TRBJ1-1	TRBV30	AWDRRTEAF
TRBJ2-1	TRBV5-6	ASSTGLAGYNEQF
TRBJ2-1	TRBV9	ASSDPGLGWDEQF
TRBJ2-7	TRBV5-1	ARTSVRTGCYEQY
TRBJ2-1	TRBV6-6	ASRGQGAYNEQF
TRBJ2-1	TRBV2	ASSERLAGVTEQF
TRBJ2-3	TRBV4-1	ASSLGQGPDTQY
TRBJ2-7	TRBV4-1	ASSQDRGRMYEQY
TRBJ1-1	TRBV30	AWAGQINTEAF
TRBJ1-1	TRBV5-6	ASSLAIGQADTEAF
TRBJ1-5	TRBV28	ASSLYARISNQPQH
TRBJ2-1	TRBV7-9	ASSTAPGLAGAYNEQF